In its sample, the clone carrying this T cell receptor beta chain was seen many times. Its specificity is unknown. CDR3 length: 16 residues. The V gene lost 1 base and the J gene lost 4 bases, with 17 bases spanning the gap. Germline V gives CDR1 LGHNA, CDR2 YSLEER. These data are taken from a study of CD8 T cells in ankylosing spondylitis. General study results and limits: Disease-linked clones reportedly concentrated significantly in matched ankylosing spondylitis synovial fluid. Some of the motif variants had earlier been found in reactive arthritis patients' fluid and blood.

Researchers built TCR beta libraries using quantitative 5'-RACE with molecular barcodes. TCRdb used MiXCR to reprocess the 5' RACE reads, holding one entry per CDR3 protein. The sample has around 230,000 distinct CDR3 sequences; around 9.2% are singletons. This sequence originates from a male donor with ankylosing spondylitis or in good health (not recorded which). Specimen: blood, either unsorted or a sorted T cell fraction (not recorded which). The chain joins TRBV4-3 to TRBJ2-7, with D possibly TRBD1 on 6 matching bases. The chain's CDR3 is CASSQGLGQGFYEQYF. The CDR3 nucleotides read TGCGCCAGCAGCCAAGGCCTGGGGCAGGGGTTTTACGAGCAGTACTTC.